This T cell receptor (beta chain) was captured by sequencing in a study of blood T cell repertoires in COVID-19. Per germline, CDR1 GTSNPN and CDR2 SVGIG (reference sequence). With 2 bases removed from V and 8 bases from J, the gap between germline ends came to 18 bases. This CDR3 comprises 15 residues. Libraries were prepared by immunoSEQ multiplex PCR; TCRdb keeps only in-frame clonotypes and omits some of them. The data hold some 320,000 clones, with about 85% observed a single time. The chain recombines TRBV30 with TRBJ1-4; TRBD1 is a possible D gene (5 bases). Input material: PBMCs or T cells enriched from blood (not recorded which). This sequence originates from a woman aged 25 to 39 who had been exposed to COVID-19. The CDR3: CAWSFTSSRGEKLFF. The CDR3 DNA follows: TGTGCCTGGAGTTTTACATCATCCCGGGGGGAAAAACTGTTTTTT.